This T cell receptor (beta chain) was sequenced for a study of cytomegalovirus exposure and HLA in healthy donors. PCR employed 60 Vbeta and 13 Jbeta primers. The assay was immunoSEQ multiplex PCR, and TCRdb's table has in-frame clones only and misses some. Among about 98,000 clones, more than 60% were seen once, and the ten largest hold 2.5%. This clone was picked up one time. With V trimmed by 7 bases and J by 1 base, 4 bases remained unmatched. The CDR3 is 14 residues long. The germline gives CDR1 ENHRY, CDR2 SYGVKD. The material sequenced was PBMCs. The rearrangement uses TRBV10-3 and TRBJ2-3; TRBD2 agrees at 8 bases. The receptor was derived from a man aged 50-60 years in good health and CMV-seronegative. As DNA, the CDR3 is TGTGCCATCACCGAAGCGGGAGGCACAGATACGCAGTATTTT. Amino acids: CAITEAGGTDTQYF.